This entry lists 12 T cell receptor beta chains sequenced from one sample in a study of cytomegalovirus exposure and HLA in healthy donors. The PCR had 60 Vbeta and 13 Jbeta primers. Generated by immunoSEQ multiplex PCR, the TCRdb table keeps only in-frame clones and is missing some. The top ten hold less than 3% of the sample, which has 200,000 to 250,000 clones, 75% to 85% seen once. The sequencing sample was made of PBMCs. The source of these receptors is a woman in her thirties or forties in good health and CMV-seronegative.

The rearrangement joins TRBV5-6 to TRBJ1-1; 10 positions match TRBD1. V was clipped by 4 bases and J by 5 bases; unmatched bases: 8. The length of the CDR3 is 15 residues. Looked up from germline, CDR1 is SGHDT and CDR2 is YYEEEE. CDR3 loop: CASSPGTGEETEAFF. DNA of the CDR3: TGTGCCAGCAGCCCCGGGACAGGGGAGGAAACTGAAGCTTTCTTT.

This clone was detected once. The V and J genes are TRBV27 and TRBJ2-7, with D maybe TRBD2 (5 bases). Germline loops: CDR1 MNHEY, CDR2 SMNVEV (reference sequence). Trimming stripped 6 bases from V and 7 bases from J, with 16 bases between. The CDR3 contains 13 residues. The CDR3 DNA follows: TGTGCCAGCAGCATTCACGGGCCGGGGGAGCAGTACTTC. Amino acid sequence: CASSIHGPGEQYF.

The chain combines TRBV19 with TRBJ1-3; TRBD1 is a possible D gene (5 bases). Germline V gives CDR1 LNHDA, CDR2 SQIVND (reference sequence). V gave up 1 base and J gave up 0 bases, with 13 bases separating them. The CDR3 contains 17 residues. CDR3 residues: CASSIGTRGSSGNTIYF. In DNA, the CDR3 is TGTGCCAGTAGTATAGGGACACGAGGATCCTCTGGAAACACCATATATTTT.

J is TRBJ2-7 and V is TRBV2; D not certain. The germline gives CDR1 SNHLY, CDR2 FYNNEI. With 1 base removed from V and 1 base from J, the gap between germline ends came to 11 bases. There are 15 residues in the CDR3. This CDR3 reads CASSEDQTVSYEQYF. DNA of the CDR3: TGTGCCAGCAGTGAAGACCAGACTGTATCCTACGAGCAGTACTTC.

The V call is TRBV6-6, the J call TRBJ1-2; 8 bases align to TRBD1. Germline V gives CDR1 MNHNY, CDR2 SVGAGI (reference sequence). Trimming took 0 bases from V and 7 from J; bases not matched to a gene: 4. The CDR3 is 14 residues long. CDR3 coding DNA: TGTGCCAGCAGTTACTCGAGACAGGGGTTTGGCTACACCTTC. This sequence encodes CASSYSRQGFGYTF.

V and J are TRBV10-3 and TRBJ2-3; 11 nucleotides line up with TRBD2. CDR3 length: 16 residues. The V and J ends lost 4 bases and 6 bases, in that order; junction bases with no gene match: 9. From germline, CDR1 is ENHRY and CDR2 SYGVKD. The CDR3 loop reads CAISGVVAGGLDTQYF. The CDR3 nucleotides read TGTGCCATCAGTGGTGTGGTAGCGGGAGGGCTTGATACGCAGTATTTT.

The DNA of the CDR3 is TGTGCCAGCAGGGCCAGGGGATATAGCAATCAGCCCCAGCATTTT. Protein sequence: CASRARGYSNQPQHF. The V and J genes are TRBV6-1 and TRBJ1-5; a possible D gene is TRBD1 (6 bases). Trimming left V 6 bases short and J 0 bases short, with 12 bases between. The CDR3 covers 15 residues. The germline CDR1 and CDR2 sequences are MNHNS and SASEGT.

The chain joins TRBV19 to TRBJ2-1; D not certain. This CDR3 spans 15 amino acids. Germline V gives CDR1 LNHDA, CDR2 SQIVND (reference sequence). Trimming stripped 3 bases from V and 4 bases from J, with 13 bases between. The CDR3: CASSIAWASYNEQFF. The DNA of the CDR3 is TGTGCCAGTAGTATCGCCTGGGCTTCTTACAATGAGCAGTTCTTC.

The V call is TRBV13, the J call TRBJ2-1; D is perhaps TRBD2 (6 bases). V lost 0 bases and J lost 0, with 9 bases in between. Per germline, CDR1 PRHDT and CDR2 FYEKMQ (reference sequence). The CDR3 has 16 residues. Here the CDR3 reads CASSLGGLVSYNEQFF. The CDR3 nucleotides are TGTGCCAGCAGCTTAGGGGGACTGGTCTCCTACAATGAGCAGTTCTTC.

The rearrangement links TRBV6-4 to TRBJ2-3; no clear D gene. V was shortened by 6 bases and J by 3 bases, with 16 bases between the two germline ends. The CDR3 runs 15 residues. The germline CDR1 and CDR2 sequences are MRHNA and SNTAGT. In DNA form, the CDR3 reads TGTGCCAGCAGCATTCGACCAGAGGCAACAGATACGCAGTATTTT. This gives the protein CASSIRPEATDTQYF.

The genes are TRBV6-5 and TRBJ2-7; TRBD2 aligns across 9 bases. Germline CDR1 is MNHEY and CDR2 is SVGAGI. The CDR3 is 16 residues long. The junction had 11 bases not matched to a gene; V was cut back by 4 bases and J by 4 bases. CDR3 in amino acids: CASSSFGGRVYYEQYF. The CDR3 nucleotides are TGTGCCAGCAGTTCCTTTGGCGGGAGGGTATATTACGAGCAGTACTTC.

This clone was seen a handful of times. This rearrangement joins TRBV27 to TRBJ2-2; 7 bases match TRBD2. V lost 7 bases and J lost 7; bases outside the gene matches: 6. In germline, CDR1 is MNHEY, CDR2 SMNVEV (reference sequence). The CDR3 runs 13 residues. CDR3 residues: CASTPGGIGELFF. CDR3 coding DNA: TGTGCCAGCACCCCGGGGGGTATCGGGGAGCTGTTTTTT.